Presented here are 18 T cell receptor beta chains from one specimen sequenced in a study of blood T cell repertoires in COVID-19. This table comes from immunoSEQ multiplex PCR, and its TCRdb copy is limited to in-frame clones, with some not included. Here the sample spans a few hundred thousand clones, around 80% being singletons. The sample consisted of peripheral blood. The receptors originated from a woman in her forties or fifties with acute or convalescent COVID-19.

The V call is TRBV27, the J call TRBJ2-3, with 9 bases identical to TRBD1. The V gene's germline CDR1 is MNHEY and CDR2 SMNVEV (reference sequence). The V segment lost 4 bases and the J segment 5 bases; nucleotides outside the gene matches: 7. CDR3 length: 15 amino acids. CDR3 in amino acids: CASSSPGQGVDTQYF. CDR3 in DNA: TGTGCCAGCAGTTCCCCGGGACAGGGAGTAGATACGCAGTATTTT.

Only one count was recorded for this clone. The chain links TRBV29-1 to TRBJ2-1; TRBD2 matches at 8 bases. V was pared by 6 bases and J by 4 bases, with 5 bases of the junction left unmatched. CDR3 size: 13 residues. Germline CDR1 is SQVTM and CDR2 is ANQGSEA. The DNA of the CDR3 is TGCAGCGTCGGACTAGCCGCGTACAATGAGCAGTTCTTC. Protein sequence: CSVGLAAYNEQFF.

This chain joins TRBV14 and TRBJ2-3; 7 bases fit TRBD1. V dropped 5 bases and J dropped 5; count of bases not matched to a gene: 10. CDR1 SGHDN and CDR2 FVKESK come from the germline V gene. CDR3 length: 15 residues. As DNA, the CDR3 is TGTGCCAGCAGCAACTTTCGAGGGGGCGGAGATACGCAGTATTTT. Its translation: CASSNFRGGGDTQYF.

The V gene is TRBV19, the J gene TRBJ1-5; TRBD1 matches at 10 bases. The length of the CDR3 is 15 residues. Germline CDR1 LNHDA, CDR2 SQIVND (reference sequence). The ends lost 5 bases at V and 6 bases at J; junction bases unmatched: 7. The CDR3 here is CASSFGTGVGQPQHF. In nucleotides, the CDR3 is TGTGCCAGTAGTTTTGGGACAGGGGTCGGTCAGCCCCAGCATTTT.

The chain has TRBV5-4 and TRBJ1-1; 7 bases agree with TRBD1. Looked up from germline, CDR1 is SGHNT and CDR2 is YYREEE (reference sequence). The trim removed 4 bases at V and 1 base at J, leaving 4 bases unmatched. This CDR3 has 14 residues. The CDR3 here is CASSPGTANTEAFF. For the CDR3, the DNA is TGTGCCAGCAGCCCCGGGACAGCGAACACTGAAGCTTTCTTT.

The chain combines TRBV14 with TRBJ1-2; D not certain. The CDR3 consists of 19 residues. V lost 0 bases and J lost 0, with 20 bases in between. Germline lookup yields CDR1 SGHDN and CDR2 FVKESK. The CDR3 DNA sequence: TGTGCCAGCAGCCAAGAGAGTCTAGTAGACCCCAGAGCTAACTATGGCTACACCTTC. It translates to CASSQESLVDPRANYGYTF.

The V gene is TRBV7-2, the J gene TRBJ1-5, with TRBD1 matching 7 bases. Germline values: CDR1 SGHTA, CDR2 FQGNSA. This CDR3 spans 15 amino acids. V dropped 2 bases and J dropped 7; count of bases not matched to a gene: 8. CDR3 DNA: TGTGCCAGCAGCTTACTACAGGGGCCTAGGCAGCCCCAGCATTTT. It is translated as CASSLLQGPRQPQHF.

This sequence joins TRBV10-1 and TRBJ2-2, with a weak D call TRBD2 (5 bases). The CDR3 is 15 amino acids. Deletions cut 2 bases from V and 0 bases from J, with 7 bases between. Germline V gene lookup returns CDR1 WNHNN and CDR2 SYGVQD (reference sequence). The CDR3 region is CASSEGSANTGELFF. CDR3 nucleotides: TGCGCCAGCAGTGAGGGGAGTGCGAACACCGGGGAGCTGTTTTTT.

The rearrangement uses TRBV7-2 and TRBJ1-4; D is unclear. CDR1 and CDR2 from the germline V gene are SGHTA and FQGNSA. The CDR3 is 14 amino acids. V was trimmed by 2 bases and J by 5 bases, leaving 9 bases between them. In DNA, the CDR3 is TGTGCCAGCAGCTTACGCAGAATAAATGAAAAACTGTTTTTT. The encoded protein is CASSLRRINEKLFF.

This clone was seen a few times. V usage is TRBV6-1 and J usage is TRBJ1-2; no firm D call. Germline assignment: CDR1 MNHNS and CDR2 SASEGT. V shed 3 bases and J shed 4 bases, with 6 bases lying between them. The CDR3 sequence is 12 residues long. The DNA for the CDR3 is TGTGCCAGCAGTGACCCTGTCTATGGCTACACCTTC. Translated, it gives CASSDPVYGYTF.

This rearrangement joins TRBV3-1 (or the pseudogene TRBV3-2) to TRBJ2-7; 7 bases fit TRBD1. The V gene's germline CDR1 is LGHDT and CDR2 YNNKEL (reference sequence). The length of the CDR3 is 12 residues. The V and J ends lost 3 bases and 6 bases, in that order; junction bases with no gene match: 2. The CDR3 DNA follows: TGTGCCAGCAGCCAGACAGGGTTCGAGCAGTACGTC. Amino acid sequence: CASSQTGFEQYV.

The chain recombines TRBV5-1 with TRBJ1-1, with TRBD1 as a possible D gene (6 bases). V was pared by 0 bases and J by 3 bases, with 12 bases between. Germline assignment: CDR1 SGHRS and CDR2 YFSETQ. The CDR3 runs to 15 residues. The CDR3 loop reads CASSLVAGVHTEAFF. In DNA form, the CDR3 reads TGCGCCAGCAGCTTGGTTGCAGGGGTACACACTGAAGCTTTCTTT.

The chain has TRBV19 and TRBJ2-1, with TRBD2 matching 10 bases. Germline CDR1 is LNHDA and CDR2 is SQIVND (reference sequence). This CDR3 is 16 amino acids long. V lost 6 bases to trimming and J lost 4 bases; unmatched junction nucleotides: 9. The CDR3 spells CASSWTGTSVYNEQFF. Written as DNA, the CDR3 is TGTGCCAGTAGCTGGACCGGGACTAGCGTTTACAATGAGCAGTTCTTC. Combining the CDR3 with reference TRBV19 and TRBJ2-1 gives the whole variable domain DGGITQSPKYLFRKEGQNVTLSCEQNLNHDAMYWYRQDPGQGLRLIYYSQIVNDFQKGDIAEGYSVSREKKESFPLTVTSAQKNPTAFYLCASSWTGTSVYNEQFFGPGTRLTVL.

V and J are TRBV7-2 and TRBJ1-3; perhaps TRBD1 as D (6 bases). This CDR3 comprises 17 residues. Trimming removed 1 base from V and 0 bases from J, with 13 bases in between. Germline V gene lookup returns CDR1 SGHTA and CDR2 FQGNSA. CDR3 sequence reads: CASSLGRGLPSGNTIYF. The CDR3 DNA sequence: TGTGCCAGCAGCTTAGGGCGGGGGCTTCCCTCTGGAAACACCATATATTTT.

The chain uses TRBV9 and TRBJ1-2; 8 positions match TRBD1. Trimming at V came to 4 bases and at J to 8 bases, leaving 13 bases not matched to a gene. CDR3 size: 15 residues. The V gene's germline CDR1 is SGDLS and CDR2 YYNGEE. CDR3 region: CASSLEDRDLGGYTF. CDR3 DNA sequence: TGTGCCAGCAGCCTAGAGGACAGGGACTTGGGAGGCTACACCTTC. Together with reference TRBV9 and TRBJ1-2, the CDR3 gives the full variable domain: DSGVTQTPKHLITATGQRVTLRCSPRSGDLSVYWYQQSLDQGLQFLIQYYNGEERAKGNILERFSAQQFPDLHSELNLSSLELGDSALYFCASSLEDRDLGGYTFGSGTRLTVV.

The chain combines TRBV3-1 (or the pseudogene TRBV3-2) with TRBJ2-1, with a tentative D call TRBD2 (6 bases). Germline CDR1 is LGHDT and CDR2 is YNNKEL (reference sequence). The CDR3 loop spans 19 amino acids. The ends were cut back, 3 bases at V and 5 bases at J, with 26 bases in the middle. In nucleotides, the CDR3 is TGTGCCAGCAGCCATCGGCTAGCGTCGCGATGGAGAGGCCACAATGAGCAGTTCTTC. Translated, it gives CASSHRLASRWRGHNEQFF.

The chain employs TRBV11-2 and TRBJ1-3, with a possible D match to TRBD1 (6 bases). The CDR3 is 15 amino acids. V lost 1 base and J 3 bases, leaving 10 bases between the germline ends. CDR1 SGHAT and CDR2 FQNNGV come from the germline V gene. The CDR3 nucleotides are TGTGCCAGCAGCTTAGGGACAGTGATTGGAAACACCATATATTTT. Translated: CASSLGTVIGNTIYF.

The V call is TRBV18, the J call TRBJ2-1; 8 positions match TRBD2. The CDR3 extends over 16 amino acids. Germline V gives CDR1 KGHSH, CDR2 LQKENI. The J segment lost 0 bases and the V segment lost 4 bases, leaving 5 bases of the junction unmatched. The CDR3 spells CASSRTSGSSYNEQFF. The DNA of the CDR3 is TGTGCCAGCTCACGGACGAGCGGGAGCTCCTACAATGAGCAGTTCTTC.